This T cell receptor beta chain appears in the sequencing data of a study of T cell responses to AZD1222 COVID-19 vaccine. Study results and limitations: Donors, mostly white British, included more females; clonal diversity was possibly underestimated. When two AZD1222 doses had been given, Spike-specific TCR breadth and depth rose.

This table comes from immunoSEQ multiplex PCR, and its TCRdb copy is limited to in-frame clones, with some not included. Of 140,000 to 150,000 clones in the sample, 85% to 95% are singletons; the top ten hold 1.5% to 2%. Comments on this clone: Its specificity is not known.

Germline CDR1 MNHEY, CDR2 SMNVEV (reference sequence). V was shortened by 6 bases and J by 8 bases, with 14 bases between the two germline ends. The length of the CDR3 is 14 residues. V is TRBV27 and J is TRBJ1-6; D is perhaps TRBD1 (6 bases). The clonotype comes from an adult in good health. This specimen consisted of peripheral blood, obtained on day 0 of AZD1222 vaccination. The CDR3 coding sequence is TGTGCCAGCAGGGGGACAAGCGACTATTCACCCCTCCACTTT. Translated: CASRGTSDYSPLHF.